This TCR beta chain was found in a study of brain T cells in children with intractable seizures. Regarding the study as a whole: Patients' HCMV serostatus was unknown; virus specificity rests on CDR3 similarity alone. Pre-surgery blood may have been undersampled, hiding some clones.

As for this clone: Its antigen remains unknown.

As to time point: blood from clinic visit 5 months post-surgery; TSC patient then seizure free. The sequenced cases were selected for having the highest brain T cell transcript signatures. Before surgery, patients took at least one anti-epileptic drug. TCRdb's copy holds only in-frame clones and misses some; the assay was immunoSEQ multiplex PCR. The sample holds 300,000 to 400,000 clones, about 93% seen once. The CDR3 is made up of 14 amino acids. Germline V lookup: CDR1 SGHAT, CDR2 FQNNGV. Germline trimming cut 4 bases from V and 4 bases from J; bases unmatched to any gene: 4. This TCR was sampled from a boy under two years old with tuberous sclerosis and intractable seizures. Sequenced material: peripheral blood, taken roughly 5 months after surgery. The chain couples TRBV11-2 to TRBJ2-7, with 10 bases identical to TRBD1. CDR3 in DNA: TGTGCCAGCAGCTGGGGGGACAGGGGTTACGAGCAGTACTTC. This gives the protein CASSWGDRGYEQYF.